This entry lists 29 T cell receptor beta chains sequenced from one sample in a study of T cell clonality in common variable immunodeficiency. Generated by immunoSEQ multiplex PCR, the TCRdb table keeps only in-frame clones and is missing some. The repertoire consists of around 47,000 clones, none detected only once. The sequenced sample consisted of peripheral blood mononuclear cells. Every receptor here comes from a person between 18 and 75 years old in good health.

This clone was recorded many times. The CDR3 DNA, read in part, is TGTGCCAGTAGTATAACGTGGACTAGCGGGAACACAGATACG. It encodes CASSITWTSGNTDT. In full, the CDR3 reads CASSITWTSGNTDTQYF. The chain combines TRBV19 with TRBJ2-3; 12 bases agree with TRBD2. The read stops 3 residues short of the end of the CDR3; the missing end is completed from the germline J gene. CDR1 and CDR2 from the germline V gene are LNHDA and SQIVND (reference sequence). V shed 2 bases and J 2 bases; nucleotides not matched to a gene: 5. The length of the CDR3 is 17 residues.

There are many counts of this clone. Read coverage stops 3 residues before the CDR3 terminus; the germline J gene supplies the remainder. This rearrangement joins TRBV7-8 to TRBJ1-6, with 7 bases that match TRBD1. CDR3 length: 13 residues. Germline V CDR1 and CDR2: SGHVS, FQNEAQ. CDR3 amino acids: CASSLGQHRTLHF. CDR3 DNA (partial): TGTGCCAGCAGCTTGGGACAGCATCGGACC.

The table lists this clone with many counts. The read ends 3 residues before the CDR3 terminus; that terminus is restored from the germline J gene. The chain uses TRBV4-1 and TRBJ2-3, with TRBD2 identical over 8 bases. V lost 4 bases to trimming and J lost 4 bases; unmatched junction nucleotides: 7. Germline V CDR1 and CDR2: MGHRA, YSYEKL. CDR3 length: 15 amino acids. CDR3 in amino acids: CASSPRGGLSDTQYF. The CDR3 bases that were read are TGCGCCAGCAGCCCTCGGGGGGGCCTGTCAGATACG.

In regard to this clone: Read data end 3 residues before the CDR3 end; the end is taken from the germline J gene. The V gene is TRBV5-3, the J gene TRBJ1-1; 8 nucleotides agree with TRBD1. TRBV5-3 is placed among ORFs of uncertain function. This CDR3 spans 11 amino acids. CDR3 loop: CARQGASEAFF. The covered CDR3 bases are TGTGCCAGACAGGGGGCCTCGGAA.

This clone came up a few times. With the read ending 3 residues before the CDR3 end, the germline J gene is used to fill in that end. The chain is built from TRBV18 and TRBJ2-1; 14 bases are a match to TRBD2. V was pared by 4 bases and J by 8 bases, with 10 bases of the junction left unmatched. This CDR3 has 17 amino acids. The germline CDR1 and CDR2 sequences are KGHSH and LQKENI. Here the CDR3 reads CASSQGWTSGRPHEQFF. Partial CDR3 DNA: TGTGCCAGCTCACAGGGGTGGACTAGCGGGAGGCCGCATGAG.

This clone was seen many times. The CDR3 end lies 3 residues beyond the end of the read and is filled in from the germline J gene. This chain links TRBV2 with TRBJ1-2; D not certain. CDR1 is SNHLY and CDR2 is FYNNEI in the germline V gene. V shed 6 bases and J shed 4 bases, with 12 bases lying between them. CDR3 length equals 13 residues. The CDR3 loop is CASRDGEGYGYTF. CDR3 DNA, as far as it was read: TGTGCCAGCAGAGACGGGGAGGGCTATGGC.

This clone has ten or more counts. From the germline J gene comes the end of the CDR3, since the read stops 3 residues before it. V is TRBV19 and J is TRBJ2-5, with a tentative D call TRBD2 (7 bases). Trimming took off 4 bases at V and 4 bases at J, with 13 bases between the two ends. Looked up from germline, CDR1 is LNHDA and CDR2 is SQIVND (reference sequence). The CDR3 runs 14 residues. The CDR3 sequence is CASSTGGGGETQYF. Partial CDR3 DNA: TGTGCCAGTAGTACCGGAGGGGGGGGAGAGACC.

This clone was seen many times. CDR3 loop: CSAPRGISYTDTQYF. The sequenced part of the CDR3 DNA is TGCAGTGCTCCGCGCGGGATCTCCTACACAGATACG. The J gene is TRBJ2-3, the V gene TRBV20-1, with TRBD2 as a possible D gene (6 bases). The read terminates 3 residues before the CDR3 end, so the remaining end is supplied by the germline J gene. The V end lost 5 bases, the J end lost 2 bases, and 17 bases lay between the germline ends. The germline gives CDR1 DFQATT, CDR2 SNEGSKA (reference sequence). This CDR3 is 15 amino acids long.

This clone showed up many times. The CDR3 extends 3 residues past the end of the read, so its final part is completed from the germline J gene. The V gene is TRBV28, the J gene TRBJ1-2; a possible D gene is TRBD1 (5 bases). From germline, CDR1 is MDHEN and CDR2 SYDVKM. The CDR3 runs 13 residues. Trimming pared 6 bases from V and 5 bases from J, leaving 13 bases between. The sequenced CDR3 bases are TGTGCCAGCAGGCCCCCCGACAGTTATGGC. Translation gives CASRPPDSYG. From start to end, the CDR3 is CASRPPDSYGYTF.

In this sample, this clone turned up many times. The read comes to an end 3 residues before the CDR3 does, leaving the germline J gene to fill in the end. The gene calls are TRBV5-6 and TRBJ2-1; 10 bases are a match to TRBD1. Germline lookup yields CDR1 SGHDT and CDR2 YYEEEE. V lost 4 bases to trimming and J lost 4 bases; unmatched junction nucleotides: 2. The CDR3 extends over 14 amino acids. The CDR3 reads CASSRTGGYNEQFF. The CDR3 DNA, read in part, is TGTGCCAGCAGCAGGACAGGGGGATACAATGAG. The full variable domain, completed using reference TRBV5-6 and TRBJ2-1, is DAGVTQSPTHLIKTRGQQVTLRCSPKSGHDTVSWYQQALGQGPQFIFQYYEEEERQRGNFPDRFSGHQFPNYSSELNVNALLLGDSALYLCASSRTGGYNEQFFGPGTRLTVL.

This clone appeared many times. The CDR3 end lies 3 residues beyond the end of the read and is filled in from the germline J gene. The J gene is TRBJ1-2, the V gene TRBV30, with 7 bases matching TRBD1. CDR1 and CDR2 (germline): GTSNPN, SVGIG (reference sequence). V was clipped by 3 bases and J by 4 bases; unmatched bases: 5. The CDR3 spans 13 residues. CDR3 protein: CAWRWSGGYGYTF. The sequenced CDR3 bases are TGTGCCTGGAGATGGTCAGGGGGCTATGGC.

In this sample, this clone turned up many times. The sequenced fragment ends 3 residues before the CDR3 boundary, so the rest is inferred from the germline J gene. The chain couples TRBV18 to TRBJ1-1; D is uncertain. The CDR3 spans 14 residues. From germline, CDR1 is KGHSH and CDR2 LQKENI. The V and J ends lost 5 bases and 0 bases respectively, with 10 bases between them. Partial CDR3 DNA: TGTGCCAGCTCAATTTCCGGGTTGAACACTGAA. Translation gives CASSISGLNTE. The complete CDR3 sequence is CASSISGLNTEAFF.

This clone was counted many times. The CDR3 is cut off 3 residues early in the read; its end comes from the germline J gene. The chain joins TRBV28 to TRBJ1-4, with 11 bases matching TRBD1. CDR3 length equals 15 residues. The junction had 3 bases not matched to a gene; V was cut back by 5 bases and J by 4 bases. Germline V gene sequence: CDR1 MDHEN, CDR2 SYDVKM. CDR3: CASSPGTGGNEKLFF. CDR3 bases read: TGTGCCAGCAGTCCTGGGACAGGGGGTAATGAAAAA.

This clone was seen ten or more times. The CDR3 goes on 3 residues after the read ends, and that part is filled in from the germline J gene. The chain uses TRBV5-6 and TRBJ2-7, with D perhaps matching TRBD1 (7 bases). The CDR3 consists of 15 residues. The germline CDR1 and CDR2 sequences are SGHDT and YYEEEE. V was pared by 3 bases and J by 4 bases, with 17 bases between. The CDR3 here is CASSWGAGQSYEQYF. CDR3 bases read: TGTGCCAGCAGCTGGGGGGCGGGACAGAGTTACGAG.

At least ten counts were recorded for this clone. The sequence runs out 3 residues before the end of the CDR3; the remainder is reconstructed from the germline J gene. This chain joins TRBV7-2 and TRBJ1-1; D gene unclear. CDR3 length: 14 amino acids. The ends were cut back, 1 base at V and 6 bases at J, with 12 bases in the middle. Germline CDR1 reads SGHTA; CDR2 reads FQGNSA. CDR3 sequence: CASSLGAVPAEAFF. The part of the CDR3 DNA that was read is TGTGCCAGCAGCTTAGGGGCCGTTCCCGCTGAA.

There are many counts of this clone. The observed sequence ends 3 residues before the CDR3 terminus, with the missing tail filled in from the germline J gene. The chain couples TRBV18 to TRBJ2-5; D may be TRBD1 (6 bases). CDR1 is KGHSH and CDR2 is LQKENI in the germline V gene. This CDR3 spans 18 amino acids. V dropped 2 bases and J dropped 5 bases, with 24 bases sitting between them. This CDR3 is CASSPGLRKGLRGETQYF. The sequenced part of the CDR3 DNA is TGTGCCAGCTCACCAGGGCTTCGTAAAGGCTTAAGGGGGGAGACC. The complete variable domain, with remaining parts taken from reference TRBV18 and TRBJ2-5, reads NAGVMQNPRHLVRRRGQEARLRCSPMKGHSHVYWYRQLPEEGLKFMVYLQKENIIDESGMPKERFSAEFPKEGPSILRIQQVVRGDSAAYFCASSPGLRKGLRGETQYFGPGTRLLVL.

With respect to this clone: From the germline J gene comes the end of the CDR3, since the read stops 3 residues before it. The chain links TRBV19 to TRBJ1-2, with D maybe TRBD1 (5 bases). This CDR3 has 13 residues. Per germline, CDR1 LNHDA and CDR2 SQIVND (reference sequence). The CDR3 bases that were read are TGTGCCAGTAGTATACAGGGTACTGAGGAC. Amino acid sequence: CASSIQGTED. The entire CDR3 protein is CASSIQGTEDYTF.

This clone was counted at least ten times. From the germline J gene comes the end of the CDR3, since the read stops 3 residues before it. V gene TRBV20-1 combines with J gene TRBJ2-7, with TRBD1 identical over 7 bases. CDR1 and CDR2 from the germline V gene are DFQATT and SNEGSKA (reference sequence). Trimming took 4 bases from V and 5 from J; bases not matched to a gene: 8. This CDR3 region has 13 residues. The CDR3 loop reads CSATNRGPHEQYF. CDR3 DNA, as far as it was read: TGCAGTGCTACCAACAGGGGCCCCCACGAG.

This clone has a count of ten or more. The CDR3 goes on 3 residues after the read ends, and that part is filled in from the germline J gene. J is TRBJ1-4 and V is TRBV18; tentatively, D is TRBD1 (5 bases). Per the germline V gene, CDR1 is KGHSH and CDR2 is LQKENI. V lost 1 base, J lost 4 bases, and 7 bases lay in between. This CDR3 comprises 14 residues. The sequenced part of the CDR3 DNA is TGTGCCAGCTCACCACGGAGGGGTAATGAAAAA. This codes for CASSPRRGNEK. The whole CDR3 reads CASSPRRGNEKLFF.

There are many counts of this clone. The CDR3 goes on 3 residues after the read ends, and that part is filled in from the germline J gene. V usage is TRBV7-9 and J usage is TRBJ1-2, with D possibly being TRBD1 (6 bases). CDR1 and CDR2 (germline): SEHNR, FQNEAQ (reference sequence). The germline V and J ends were trimmed by 2 bases and 6 bases, with 16 bases remaining between them. The length of the CDR3 is 15 residues. CDR3 residues: CASSLLLSGVDGYTF. The sequenced part of the CDR3 DNA is TGTGCCAGCAGCTTACTTTTGTCAGGGGTGGATGGC.

Ten or more counts support this clone. The read comes to an end 3 residues before the CDR3 does, leaving the germline J gene to fill in the end. The chain couples TRBV28 to TRBJ2-7; possible D gene TRBD1, 5 bases. Trimming removed 7 bases from V and 2 bases from J, with 12 bases in between. Germline values: CDR1 MDHEN, CDR2 SYDVKM. The CDR3 sequence is 13 residues long. The CDR3 region is CASNMDTTYEQYF. CDR3 bases read: TGTGCCAGCAATATGGACACAACCTACGAG.

This clone was recorded at least ten times. At one of its ends the junction is not consistent with the germline gene, which may arise from a read error. The read falls 3 residues short of the CDR3 end, and the missing part is taken from the germline J gene. The V call is TRBV7-7, the J call TRBJ2-5; 13 bases match TRBD2. The CDR3 has 17 amino acids. In germline, CDR1 is SSHAT, CDR2 FNYEAQ (reference sequence). Here the CDR3 reads CASSLDVGTSGVETQYF. The covered CDR3 bases are TGTGCTAGCAGCTTGGACGTCGGGACTAGCGGGGTAGAGACC.

This clone was observed many times. The missing CDR3 end, 3 residues past where the read stops, is filled in from the germline J gene. This rearrangement joins TRBV6-2 or TRBV6-3 to TRBJ2-7; weak D call: TRBD1 (5 bases). V dropped 0 bases and J dropped 0 bases, with 9 bases sitting between them. In germline, CDR1 is MNHEY, CDR2 SVGEGT. The CDR3 consists of 15 residues. This CDR3 reads CASSYSGRFSYEQYF. CDR3 DNA, as far as it was read: TGTGCCAGCAGTTACTCGGGGCGGTTCTCCTACGAG.

Comments on this clone: Read data end 3 residues before the CDR3 end; the end is taken from the germline J gene. The chain carries TRBV13 and TRBJ2-2; D gene unclear. CDR1 PRHDT and CDR2 FYEKMQ come from the germline V gene (reference sequence). This CDR3 comprises 14 residues. Between the trimmed V and J ends, which lost 0 bases and 1 base, there was a span of 3 bases. The DNA read from the CDR3 is TGTGCCAGCAGCTTAGGCCAGAACACCGGGGAG. Translating gives CASSLGQNTGE. The complete CDR3 protein is CASSLGQNTGELFF. Full variable domain (outside the CDR3, taken from reference TRBV13 and TRBJ2-2): AAGVIQSPRHLIKEKRETATLKCYPIPRHDTVYWYQQGPGQDPQFLISFYEKMQSDKGSIPDRFSAQQFSDYHSELNMSSLELGDSALYFCASSLGQNTGELFFGEGSRLTVL.

This clone occurred many times. The CDR3 goes on 3 residues after the read ends, and that part is filled in from the germline J gene. This chain joins TRBV4-1 and TRBJ2-1; 7 nucleotides match TRBD2. Germline CDR1 is MGHRA and CDR2 is YSYEKL. V was pared by 3 bases and J by 9 bases, with 17 bases of the junction left unmatched. The CDR3 spans 17 residues. CDR3 DNA (partial): TGCGCCAGCAGCCATTACGACCGGGACTATCGAGGCGGTGAG. Translating it yields CASSHYDRDYRGGE. In full, the CDR3 is CASSHYDRDYRGGEQFF.

There are many counts of this clone. Sequencing ends 3 residues short of the CDR3 end; the germline J gene provides the rest. J is TRBJ2-1 and V is TRBV20-1; D perhaps matches TRBD1 (5 bases). The germline CDR1 and CDR2 sequences are DFQATT and SNEGSKA (reference sequence). Trimming pared 4 bases from V and 7 bases from J, leaving 14 bases between. This CDR3 comprises 13 residues. The CDR3 reads CSAIQASGNEQFF. CDR3 DNA, as far as it was read: TGCAGTGCTATACAGGCCTCCGGGAATGAG.

At least ten counts were recorded for this clone. The CDR3: CASSPPGRSGANVLTF. The CDR3 DNA, read in part, is TGTGCCAGCTCACCACCAGGCCGCTCTGGGGCCAACGTC. The V gene is TRBV18, the J gene TRBJ2-6; D unclear. The read stops 3 residues short of the end of the CDR3; the missing end is completed from the germline J gene. Germline CDR1 is KGHSH and CDR2 is LQKENI. The CDR3 is made up of 16 amino acids. Trimming stripped 0 bases from V and 0 bases from J, with 6 bases between.

This clone showed up many times. The CDR3 region is CASSDRLAGVTDTQYF. Partial CDR3 DNA: TGTGCCAGCAGTGATAGACTAGCGGGGGTCACAGATACG. The rearrangement links TRBV6-1 to TRBJ2-3; 12 bases agree with TRBD2. The CDR3 end lies 3 residues beyond the end of the read and is filled in from the germline J gene. Germline V gene sequence: CDR1 MNHNS, CDR2 SASEGT. Germline trimming cut 3 bases from V and 2 bases from J; bases unmatched to any gene: 3. The CDR3 contains 16 residues.

This clone was found many times. CDR3 bases read: TGTGCCAGCAGCTTCTTGGACAGCATGAACACTGAA. It codes for CASSFLDSMNTE. The CDR3 as a whole reads CASSFLDSMNTEAFF. V usage is TRBV7-9 and J usage is TRBJ1-1, with D perhaps matching TRBD1 (6 bases). The read is 3 residues too short to cover the CDR3 end, so that end is filled in from the germline J gene. The CDR3 is 15 residues long. Trimming stripped 3 bases from V and 0 bases from J, with 11 bases between. The germline gives CDR1 SEHNR, CDR2 FQNEAQ (reference sequence). The full variable domain, in which reference TRBV7-9 and TRBJ1-1 provide the parts outside the CDR3, is DTGVSQNPRHKITKRGQNVTFRCDPISEHNRLYWYRQTLGQGPEFLTYFQNEAQLEKSRLLSDRFSAERPKGSFSTLEIQRTEQGDSAMYLCASSFLDSMNTEAFFGQGTRLTVV.